This is a list of T cell receptor beta chains from one sample in a study of OX40 agonist ivuxolimab in advanced cancers. The repertoire was sequenced with immunoSEQ multiplex PCR; TCRdb's copy has only in-frame clones and lacks some. The sample includes approximately 60,000 clones, 85% to 95% of them seen just once. Source: CD4+ or CD8+ T cells sorted from blood, taken in a trial of the OX40 agonist ivuxolimab. The receptors derive from an adult with an advanced solid tumor such as melanoma, head and neck, liver or kidney cancer. Each CDR3 is given with its conserved first and last residue. A D gene is named only where the DNA matches it firmly. Expanded clones get a size class; other rows say once, few or many, or leave the size out.

D	V	J	size	DNA	CDR3
.	TRBV4-3	TRBJ2-2	.	TGCGCCAGCAGCCAAGATCGGGCGCTATACACCGGGGAGCTGTTTTTT	CASSQDRALYTGELFF
.	TRBV28	TRBJ2-7	.	TGTGCCAGCAGTTTTAGCCCGTCGAACGAGCAGTACTTC	CASSFSPSNEQYF
.	TRBV15	TRBJ1-4	.	TGTGCCACCAGCAGAGACGATGCTCCTAATGAAAAACTGTTTTTT	CATSRDDAPNEKLFF
.	TRBV7-2	TRBJ2-1	.	TGTGCCAGCAGCTTATCGTCTAGCGAGACCTACAATGAGCAGTTCTTC	CASSLSSSETYNEQFF
.	TRBV2	TRBJ2-7	.	TGTGCCAGCGGGCGGACTCGAAACTACGAGCAGTACTTC	CASGRTRNYEQYF
.	TRBV27	TRBJ2-5	.	TGTGCCAGCAGTTGGGGGACGCAAGAGACCCAGTACTTC	CASSWGTQETQYF
TRBD2	TRBV29-1	TRBJ2-1	.	TGCAGCGTTGATCTAGCGGGTACCAATGAGCAGTTCTTC	CSVDLAGTNEQFF
.	TRBV9	TRBJ2-3	.	TGTGCCAGCAGCCTGTATGGGGGGATCGGGGCAGATACGCAGTATTTT	CASSLYGGIGADTQYF
.	TRBV7-9	TRBJ2-6	.	TGTGCCAGCAGCTTAAAACAGGGTACGGTTTTGGGGGCCAACGTCCTGACTTTC	CASSLKQGTVLGANVLTF
.	TRBV15	TRBJ1-5	.	TGTGCCACCAGCAGGGGGCTCGTGGGGAGTCAGCCCCAGCATTTT	CATSRGLVGSQPQHF
.	TRBV9	TRBJ1-2	.	TGTGCCAGCAGCGCGTGGGGGGGCTCGGTGTATGGCTACACCTTC	CASSAWGGSVYGYTF
.	TRBV5-6	TRBJ1-1	.	TGTGCCAGCAGCTTGATGTGGTGGGGGGCCGAGGGGACTGAAGCTTTCTTT	CASSLMWWGAEGTEAFF
.	TRBV7-2	TRBJ1-2	.	TGTGCCAGCAGCTTCGAACGGACCCTCGGGTGGTATGGCTACACCTTC	CASSFERTLGWYGYTF
.	TRBV19	TRBJ2-1	.	TGTGCCAGTAGTGGCGGCTACAATGAGCAGTTCTTC	CASSGGYNEQFF
.	TRBV19	TRBJ2-7	.	TGTGCCAGCCGTAGCTCCTACGAGCAGTACTTC	CASRSSYEQYF
.	TRBV6-5	TRBJ2-2	once	TGTGCCAGCAGTTTTGGCGGCGGGGAGCTGTTTTTT	CASSFGGGELFF
TRBD2	TRBV12-5	TRBJ2-3	.	TGTGCTAGTGCGGATAGCGGGATTGAAGATACGCAGTATTTT	CASADSGIEDTQYF
.	TRBV23-1	TRBJ2-7	.	TGCGCCAGCAGTCAATCACCCGGGAGATACTACGAGCAGTACTTC	CASSQSPGRYYEQYF
.	TRBV27	TRBJ1-2	.	TGTGCCAGCAGTTCCGGAATCTATGGCTACACCTTC	CASSSGIYGYTF
.	TRBV5-4	TRBJ2-7	.	TGTGCCAGCAGTCCAGGGATTCAGTCAACCTACGAGCAGTACTTC	CASSPGIQSTYEQYF
.	TRBV4-3	TRBJ1-2	.	TGCGCCAGCAGCCAAGATATAGGGGATGGAGTACCAGCTAACTATGGCTACACCTTC	CASSQDIGDGVPANYGYTF
TRBD2	TRBV5-4	TRBJ2-7	.	TGCGCCAGCAGCCAAGATCCACCCTCAACTAGCGGCTACGAGCAGTACTTC	CASSQDPPSTSGYEQYF
.	TRBV5-4	TRBJ1-1	.	TGTGCCAGCAGCTTGGTAGGGCAGGAGGGTGAAGCTTTCTTT	CASSLVGQEGEAFF
.	TRBV4-3	TRBJ1-2	.	TGCGCCAGCAGCCAAGATAGCACATCAATTGTAGGCTACACCTTC	CASSQDSTSIVGYTF
.	TRBV10-3	TRBJ1-2	.	TGTGCCATCAGTGATGGGGGGGATGGGGACTATGGCTACACCTTC	CAISDGGDGDYGYTF
.	TRBV7-9	TRBJ2-1	.	TGTGCCAGCAGCTTGGGGGTCCATGAGCAGTTCTTC	CASSLGVHEQFF
.	TRBV5-6	TRBJ2-7	once	TGTGCCAGCAGCTTGGTGCGCCAATCCTACGAGCAGTACTTC	CASSLVRQSYEQYF
.	TRBV6-5	TRBJ2-3	few	TGTGCCAGCAGTAATTTCATAGGAGATACGCAGTATTTT	CASSNFIGDTQYF
.	TRBV15	TRBJ2-3	.	TGTGCCACCACCAGGGGGGAAAGGACAGATACGCAGTATTTT	CATTRGERTDTQYF
.	TRBV28	TRBJ1-5	few	TGTGCCAGCATGACACGGGGTGACAATCAGCCCCAGCATTTT	CASMTRGDNQPQHF
TRBD1	TRBV7-6	TRBJ1-1	.	TGTGCCAGCAGCGTAGGACAGGCTGGTATGGCTTTCTTT	CASSVGQAGMAFF
.	TRBV4-2	TRBJ2-2	.	TGTGCCAGCAGCCAAGCGCAGACACTGGCGAACACCGGGGAGCTGTTTTTT	CASSQAQTLANTGELFF
TRBD2	TRBV27	TRBJ2-1	.	TGTGCCAGCAGTCCCGGGACTAGCGGCTACAATGAGCAGTTCTTC	CASSPGTSGYNEQFF
TRBD2	TRBV4-3	TRBJ2-5	.	TGCGCCAGCAGCCAACACGGGACTAGGCAAGAGACCCAGTACTTC	CASSQHGTRQETQYF
TRBD2	TRBV29-1	TRBJ2-1	.	TGCAGCGTTGAGATGGGACTAGGGTACAATGAGCAGTTCTTC	CSVEMGLGYNEQFF
.	TRBV7-9	TRBJ1-2	.	TGTGCCAGCAGCCGAGCTCTGGATGGGGATGGCTACACCTTC	CASSRALDGDGYTF
.	TRBV9	TRBJ1-3	.	TGTGCCAGCAGCGTAGCTGGGAGCTCTGGAAACACCATATATTTT	CASSVAGSSGNTIYF
.	TRBV28	TRBJ2-6	.	TGTGCCAGCAGTTCCTTGACTGGGGCCAACGTCCTGACTTTC	CASSSLTGANVLTF
TRBD1	TRBV28	TRBJ1-1	once	TGTGCCAGCAAACCGCAGACAGGGGGGCTCACTGAAGCTTTCTTT	CASKPQTGGLTEAFF
TRBD2	TRBV7-8	TRBJ2-3	.	TGTGCCAGCAGCGCACTAGCGGGAGTAGATACGCAGTATTTT	CASSALAGVDTQYF
.	TRBV9	TRBJ2-5	.	TGTGCCAGCAGCCCGAGGGGAGGTCAAGAGACCCAGTACTTC	CASSPRGGQETQYF
.	TRBV4-3	TRBJ2-7	.	TGCGCCAGCAGCCAAGATAGGGTAGGCGACGAGCAGTACTTC	CASSQDRVGDEQYF
TRBD2	TRBV11-2	TRBJ2-6	.	TGTGCCAGCAGCTTAGACCGGGAGGCTGGGGCCAACGTCCTGACTTTC	CASSLDREAGANVLTF
.	TRBV7-9	TRBJ1-4	once	TGTGCCAGCAGGGGGTTGAGACAGGCCTCTAATGAAAAACTGTTTTTT	CASRGLRQASNEKLFF
.	TRBV4-1	TRBJ2-2	.	TGCGCCAGCAGCCAAGATTCGGCCCTCGTACACACCGGGGAGCTGTTTTTT	CASSQDSALVHTGELFF
.	TRBV7-9	TRBJ1-2	.	TGTGCCAGCAGTCGTTCAGGGGACAACTATGGCTACACCTTC	CASSRSGDNYGYTF